Listed below are T cell receptor beta chains from one sample, sequenced in a study of blood T cell repertoires in COVID-19. Clones were sequenced by immunoSEQ multiplex PCR, and TCRdb holds only the in-frame ones, with some missing. In the table there are roughly 430,000 clones, 70% to 90% of which are singletons. Sequenced: PBMCs or T cells enriched from blood (not recorded which). These receptors were collected from a woman between 35 and 50 years old with acute COVID-19. Each CDR3 is given with its conserved first and last residue. D genes are given only for firm matches. The size field is filled for only some rows; it gives once, few, many or a size class.

V	D	size	J	DNA	CDR3
TRBV11-3	NA	NA	TRBJ2-2	TGTGCCAGCAGCTTAGGACTCTCAAGAACCGGGGAGCTGTTTTTT	CASSLGLSRTGELFF
TRBV5-1	TRBD1	NA	TRBJ1-1	TGCGCCAGCAGCTTGGGAGGAGACAGGGAAAGGGCTTTCTTT	CASSLGGDRERAFF
TRBV29-1	TRBD1	NA	TRBJ2-7	TGCAGCGTTGCACAGGGACAGGGCTACGAGCAGTACTTC	CSVAQGQGYEQYF
TRBV4-1	NA	NA	TRBJ1-2	TGCGCCAGCAGCCAAGATACGCGGAACTATGGCTACACCTTC	CASSQDTRNYGYTF
TRBV4-1	TRBD1	NA	TRBJ1-4	TGCGCCAGCAGCGAAGCGACAGGGTTTAATGAAAAACTGTTTTTT	CASSEATGFNEKLFF
TRBV15	TRBD1	once	TRBJ1-2	TGTGCCACCAGCGCCCGAACGAGGACAGGAGCTGGCTACACCTTC	CATSARTRTGAGYTF
TRBV29-1	NA	NA	TRBJ2-7	TGCAGCATCTCGGACACCTACGAGCAGTACTTC	CSISDTYEQYF
TRBV27	NA	once	TRBJ1-1	TGTGCCAGCAGTTTCACAGGGTATGCTACTGAAGCTTTCTTT	CASSFTGYATEAFF
TRBV29-1	NA	NA	TRBJ2-7	TGCAGCGTTCACGGTCGCGGCGAGCAGTACTTC	CSVHGRGEQYF
TRBV7-9	NA	NA	TRBJ2-3	TGTGCCAGCAGCTTTGTTGAGGAGACTGGCACAGATACGCAGTATTTT	CASSFVEETGTDTQYF